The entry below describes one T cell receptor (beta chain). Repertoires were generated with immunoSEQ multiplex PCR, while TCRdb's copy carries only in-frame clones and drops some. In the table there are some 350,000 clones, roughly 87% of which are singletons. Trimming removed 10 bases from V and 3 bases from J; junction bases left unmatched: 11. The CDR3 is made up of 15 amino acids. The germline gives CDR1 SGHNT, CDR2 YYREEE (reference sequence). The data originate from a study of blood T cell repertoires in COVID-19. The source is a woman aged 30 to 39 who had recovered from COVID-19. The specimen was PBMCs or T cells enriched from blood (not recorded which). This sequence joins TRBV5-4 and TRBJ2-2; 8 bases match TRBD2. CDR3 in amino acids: CASRAGGGDTGELFF. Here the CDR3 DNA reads TGTGCCTCACGAGCCGGGGGGGGTGACACCGGGGAGCTGTTTTTT.